The source of this TCR beta chain is a study of Ad26.COV2.S vaccination and SARS-CoV-2 variants. Repertoires were generated with immunoSEQ multiplex PCR, while TCRdb's copy carries only in-frame clones and drops some. Altogether around 170,000 clones are present, roughly nine tenths being singletons, with the ten largest covering over 4.5%. General study results and limits: Breadth measured for non-spike TCRs was similar across vaccine and placebo recipients. After vaccination, substantial breadth of spike-specific CD8+ and CD4+ responses was reported. Overall T cell responses may have been underestimated by the analyses of TCR breadth and depth. Vaccine recipients posted higher spike-specific TCR breadth than their placebo counterparts.

The CDR3 is 17 amino acids. The J segment lost 5 bases and the V segment lost 4 bases, leaving 17 bases of the junction unmatched. CDR1 SGHRS and CDR2 YFSETQ come from the germline V gene. For this clone: Its specificity is unknown.

This clonotype originated in a human donor who had recovered from COVID-19. The gene calls are TRBV5-1 and TRBJ2-7; 8 bases agree with TRBD1. Sequencing was performed on peripheral blood, taken after recovery from COVID-19. The CDR3 DNA sequence: TGCGCCAGCAGCCGCCCTGTGGGCAGGGGGCATTTGGACGAGCAGTACTTC. Its protein is CASSRPVGRGHLDEQYF.